This is a list of T cell receptor beta chains from one sample in a study of blood T cell repertoires in COVID-19. The method was immunoSEQ multiplex PCR; TCRdb's version includes in-frame clones alone and lacks a portion of them. The repertoire holds roughly 120,000 clones, with approximately 87% as singletons. The sequenced sample consisted of peripheral blood. The receptors were sampled from a woman aged 50 to 60 with acute or convalescent COVID-19. Each CDR3 is given with its conserved first and last residue. D genes are given only for firm matches. A clone size is listed for some rows: how often the clone was seen (once, few, many), or a class if it is expanded.

.,TRBD1,TRBV3-1/TRBV3-2,TRBJ1-5,CASSQDLGQGRPQHF,TGTGCCAGCAGCCAAGACTTGGGACAGGGAAGGCCCCAGCATTTT
.,TRBD1,TRBV6-4,TRBJ1-2,CASRPGQGYGYTF,TGTGCCAGCAGACCGGGACAGGGCTATGGCTACACCTTC
.,.,TRBV5-6,TRBJ2-7,CASSLRGLYEQYF,TGTGCCAGCAGCTTAAGGGGACTTTACGAGCAGTACTTC
once,.,TRBV5-6,TRBJ2-7,CASSSGGLPLVQYF,TGTGCCAGCAGCTCCGGGGGGCTGCCCCTTGTGCAGTACTTC
.,.,TRBV7-9,TRBJ2-7,CASSLEYGYEQYF,TGTGCCAGCAGCTTAGAGTACGGCTACGAGCAGTACTTC
.,TRBD2,TRBV7-3,TRBJ2-3,CASSLLGTSGGYSTDTQYF,TGTGCCAGCAGCTTGTTAGGGACTAGCGGGGGGTATAGCACAGATACGCAGTATTTT
.,.,TRBV10-3,TRBJ1-1,CAISEFLEGSSEAFF,TGTGCCATCAGTGAGTTTTTGGAGGGAAGTAGTGAAGCTTTCTTT
.,.,TRBV3-1/TRBV3-2,TRBJ1-1,CASSQDLANTEAFF,TGTGCCAGCAGCCAAGATTTAGCGAACACTGAAGCTTTCTTT
.,TRBD1,TRBV2,TRBJ2-7,CASISGQGAGEQYF,TGTGCCAGCATTTCGGGACAGGGGGCGGGTGAGCAGTACTTC
.,TRBD1,TRBV12-3/TRBV12-4,TRBJ1-2,CASSSDRGSGYTF,TGTGCCAGCAGTTCGGACAGGGGGTCTGGCTACACCTTC